The 19 T cell receptor beta chains presented below share a single source sample, sequenced in a study of beta chain features in type 1 diabetes. Reverse transcription of all isolated RNA meant that expressed TCRB transcripts were sequenced. Generated by immunoSEQ multiplex PCR, the TCRdb table keeps only in-frame clones and is missing some. The table records 860,000 or so clones, roughly 15% of them present only once. What was sequenced was naive CD4+ T cells from blood. The receptors were sampled from a woman younger than 35 in good health.

This clone came up a few times. The rearrangement uses TRBV2 and TRBJ1-4; TRBD1 is a possible D gene (6 bases). CDR3 length: 16 residues. Germline assignment: CDR1 SNHLY and CDR2 FYNNEI. V lost 3 bases and J lost 0, with 11 bases in between. In DNA form, the CDR3 reads TGTGCCAGCAGTGAGGGACACCCAGCAACTAATGAAAAACTGTTTTTT. The encoded protein is CASSEGHPATNEKLFF.

This clone came up a few times. The chain carries TRBV27 and TRBJ2-7; 7 nucleotides align to TRBD2. This CDR3 has 13 amino acids. Germline V gene lookup returns CDR1 MNHEY and CDR2 SMNVEV (reference sequence). With 3 bases clipped from V and 7 bases from J, the junction kept 6 bases outside the gene matches. This CDR3 reads CASSFRTSLEQYF. The CDR3, as DNA: TGTGCCAGCAGTTTCCGGACTAGTCTAGAGCAGTACTTC.

This clone was counted only a few times. This chain uses TRBV13 with TRBJ2-3; the match to TRBD2 covers 8 bases. Trimming at V came to 5 bases and at J to 3 bases, leaving 10 bases not matched to a gene. Germline V gene sequence: CDR1 PRHDT, CDR2 FYEKMQ (reference sequence). The CDR3 runs 16 residues. As DNA, the CDR3 is TGTGCCAGCAGCCCCTTAGCGGGAATCACAACAGATACGCAGTATTTT. This codes for CASSPLAGITTDTQYF.

CDR3 in amino acids: CASSAGLAGVDEQFF. CDR3 coding DNA: TGCGCCAGCAGCGCGGGACTAGCGGGAGTGGATGAGCAGTTCTTC. The chain carries TRBV5-1 and TRBJ2-1; 14 bases are a match to TRBD2. CDR1 SGHRS and CDR2 YFSETQ come from the germline V gene. Trimming removed 4 bases from V and 8 bases from J; junction bases left unmatched: 5. The CDR3 loop spans 15 amino acids.

The chain joins TRBV6-5 to TRBJ2-2; D possibly corresponds to TRBD2 (6 bases). V was shortened by 8 bases and J by 2 bases, with 15 bases between the two germline ends. In germline, CDR1 is MNHEY, CDR2 SVGAGI. CDR3 size: 15 residues. The CDR3 DNA reads as TGTGCCAGCGGCCGACTGGGACTCAACACCGGGGAGCTGTTTTTT. Its translation is CASGRLGLNTGELFF.

V and J are TRBV4-3 and TRBJ1-2; D is perhaps TRBD1 (6 bases). Looked up from germline, CDR1 is LGHNA and CDR2 is YSLEER. V was cut by 4 bases and J by 0 bases, with 12 bases left in between. CDR3 length equals 15 residues. The CDR3 nucleotides are TGCGCCAGCAGCCGGTCCACAGGGTCTAACTATGGCTACACCTTC. Its translation: CASSRSTGSNYGYTF.

This chain joins TRBV28 and TRBJ2-2; maybe TRBD2 (5 bases). This CDR3 is 13 amino acids long. The germline V and J ends were trimmed by 8 bases and 13 bases, with 20 bases remaining between them. Per germline, CDR1 MDHEN and CDR2 SYDVKM. CDR3 amino acids: CASHLFGASGLFF. For the CDR3, the DNA is TGTGCCAGCCACCTGTTTGGAGCGAGCGGGCTGTTTTTT.

This clone showed up just a few times. The V gene is TRBV4-2, the J gene TRBJ2-5; D gene ambiguous. V was pared by 4 bases and J by 5 bases, with 11 bases between. Germline V gives CDR1 LGHNA, CDR2 YNFKEQ. The CDR3 runs 13 residues. The DNA for the CDR3 is TGTGCCAGCAGCCGCTGGCTCCAGGAGACCCAGTACTTC. Translation gives CASSRWLQETQYF.

The chain couples TRBV7-9 to TRBJ2-3; TRBD2 is a possible D gene (6 bases). Trimming stripped 11 bases from V and 6 bases from J, with 18 bases between. The length of the CDR3 is 13 residues. The germline V gene encodes CDR1 SEHNR and CDR2 FQNEAQ (reference sequence). The CDR3 sequence: CASRERREDTQYF. The CDR3 coding sequence is TGTGCCTCCCGGGAGCGGAGAGAGGATACGCAGTATTTT. The full variable domain, with the rest looked up from reference TRBV7-9 and TRBJ2-3, is DTGVSQNPRHKITKRGQNVTFRCDPISEHNRLYWYRQTLGQGPEFLTYFQNEAQLEKSRLLSDRFSAERPKGSFSTLEIQRTEQGDSAMYLCASRERREDTQYFGPGTRLTVL.

This clone was recorded a few times. The J gene is TRBJ1-4, the V gene TRBV7-9, with TRBD1 as a possible D gene (5 bases). V was shortened by 4 bases and J by 7 bases, with 7 bases between the two germline ends. This CDR3 region has 12 residues. In germline, CDR1 is SEHNR, CDR2 FQNEAQ (reference sequence). CDR3 region: CASSYRGEKLFF. Here the CDR3 DNA reads TGTGCCAGCAGCTATAGGGGTGAAAAACTGTTTTTT.

This rearrangement joins TRBV11-2 to TRBJ2-7, with 8 bases that match TRBD2. There are 14 residues in the CDR3. From germline, CDR1 is SGHAT and CDR2 FQNNGV. Trimming removed 4 bases from V and 3 bases from J; junction bases left unmatched: 5. The CDR3 DNA sequence: TGTGCCAGCAGCTACCAGCGGGGGCTCTACGAGCAGTACTTC. As protein: CASSYQRGLYEQYF. Combining the CDR3 with reference TRBV11-2 and TRBJ2-7 gives the whole variable domain EAGVAQSPRYKIIEKRQSVAFWCNPISGHATLYWYQQILGQGPKLLIQFQNNGVVDDSQLPKDRFSAERLKGVDSTLKIQPAKLEDSAVYLCASSYQRGLYEQYFGPGTRLTVT.

The table lists this clone with a few counts. Written as DNA, the CDR3 is TGTGCCAGCAGTTTAACCGGGCAGAACTACAATGAGCAGTTCTTC. Translating gives CASSLTGQNYNEQFF. V is TRBV6-1 and J is TRBJ2-1; D is unresolved. Deletions cut 5 bases from V and 3 bases from J, with 14 bases between. Germline-derived CDR1 and CDR2 are MNHNS and SASEGT. This CDR3 comprises 15 residues.

V and J are TRBV7-6 and TRBJ2-7, with a tentative D call TRBD1 (6 bases). CDR3 length: 15 amino acids. Germline CDR1 and CDR2: SGHVS and FNYEAQ. V shed 0 bases and J shed 0 bases, with 9 bases lying between them. The CDR3 sequence: CASSLATGSSYEQYF. The CDR3 nucleotides are TGTGCCAGCAGCTTAGCGACAGGTAGCTCCTACGAGCAGTACTTC.

Only a few counts were recorded for this clone. The chain links TRBV7-9 to TRBJ2-5, with D hard to call. Germline loops: CDR1 SEHNR, CDR2 FQNEAQ (reference sequence). Trimming stripped 5 bases from V and 1 base from J, with 14 bases between. This CDR3 spans 15 amino acids. The CDR3: CASSPSATIQETQYF. The CDR3 DNA sequence: TGTGCCAGCAGCCCCTCGGCTACGATCCAAGAGACCCAGTACTTC.

This clone was found a few times. The gene calls are TRBV11-2 and TRBJ2-3; D remains ambiguous. V dropped 2 bases and J dropped 5 bases, with 8 bases sitting between them. The germline V gene has CDR1 SGHAT and CDR2 FQNNGV. The CDR3 extends over 13 amino acids. The CDR3 nucleotides read TGTGCCAGCAGCTTACCAGTTAAAGATACGCAGTATTTT. Its protein is CASSLPVKDTQYF. Supplemented by reference TRBV11-2 and TRBJ2-3, the full variable domain reads EAGVAQSPRYKIIEKRQSVAFWCNPISGHATLYWYQQILGQGPKLLIQFQNNGVVDDSQLPKDRFSAERLKGVDSTLKIQPAKLEDSAVYLCASSLPVKDTQYFGPGTRLTVL.

The chain recombines TRBV5-4 with TRBJ2-3; D uncertain. Germline values: CDR1 SGHNT, CDR2 YYREEE (reference sequence). The CDR3 is made up of 15 amino acids. V dropped 8 bases and J dropped 3 bases, with 19 bases sitting between them. CDR3 sequence reads: CASRPRASRTDTQYF. Here the CDR3 DNA reads TGTGCCAGTCGTCCTCGGGCTAGTAGGACAGATACGCAGTATTTT.

The J gene is TRBJ2-1, the V gene TRBV2; 10 nucleotides agree with TRBD2. The CDR3 is 14 residues long. Germline CDR1 SNHLY, CDR2 FYNNEI. Germline trimming cut 7 bases from V and 7 bases from J; bases unmatched to any gene: 7. The CDR3 nucleotides read TGTGCCAGCACGGAGCGGGAGGGAGGTAATGAGCAGTTCTTC. Translation: CASTEREGGNEQFF.

The rearrangement links TRBV19 to TRBJ2-2; 8 bases are shared with TRBD2. Looked up from germline, CDR1 is LNHDA and CDR2 is SQIVND (reference sequence). Trimming at V came to 7 bases and at J to 6 bases, leaving 10 bases not matched to a gene. The CDR3 runs 15 residues. For the CDR3, the DNA is TGTGCCAGTACCAGGGGAGGACTAGCTCCCGGGGAGCTGTTTTTT. Translating it yields CASTRGGLAPGELFF.

V usage is TRBV9 and J usage is TRBJ2-2, with TRBD2 matching over 8 bases. This CDR3 has 15 amino acids. CDR1 and CDR2 from the germline V gene are SGDLS and YYNGEE. V lost 0 bases, J lost 7 bases, and 5 bases stayed unmatched. CDR3 sequence reads: CASSVAGGPYGELFF. The CDR3 coding sequence is TGTGCCAGCAGCGTAGCGGGAGGGCCCTACGGGGAGCTGTTTTTT.